This passage covers 16 T cell receptor beta chains from one sample sequenced in a study of blood T cell repertoires in COVID-19. Repertoires were generated with immunoSEQ multiplex PCR, while TCRdb's copy carries only in-frame clones and drops some. The table includes 90,000 to 100,000 clones, around 84% detected once. Sequencing was done on a sample of peripheral blood. The receptors stem from a man between 70 and 80 years old with active or convalescent COVID-19.

The chain recombines TRBV5-1 with TRBJ1-1; 7 nucleotides line up with TRBD1. J was trimmed by 4 bases and V by 6 bases; bases with no gene match: 9. The germline gives CDR1 SGHRS, CDR2 YFSETQ. The CDR3 is made up of 14 amino acids. The CDR3 reads CASTKDPGGTEAFF. In DNA form, the CDR3 reads TGCGCCAGCACCAAAGACCCAGGGGGCACTGAAGCTTTCTTT.

The chain joins TRBV5-1 to TRBJ1-1, with TRBD1 as a possible D gene (5 bases). This CDR3 comprises 13 residues. CDR1 is SGHRS and CDR2 is YFSETQ in the germline V gene. Trimming removed 2 bases from V and 1 base from J, with 6 bases in between. The CDR3 spells CASSFQGNTEAFF. The CDR3 DNA is TGCGCCAGCAGCTTTCAGGGGAACACTGAAGCTTTCTTT.

The V and J genes are TRBV5-1 and TRBJ1-2; 9 positions agree with TRBD1. The V gene's germline CDR1 is SGHRS and CDR2 YFSETQ. The J segment lost 5 bases and the V segment lost 7 bases, leaving 12 bases of the junction unmatched. The CDR3 is made up of 15 amino acids. The chain's CDR3 is CASSAGTGTSYGYTF. The CDR3 DNA reads as TGCGCCAGCTCTGCCGGGACAGGGACTTCTTATGGCTACACCTTC.

This clone was detected only a few times. J is TRBJ1-5 and V is TRBV30, with no clear D. There are 14 residues in the CDR3. The ends were cut back, 3 bases at V and 4 bases at J, with 13 bases in the middle. Germline CDR1 reads GTSNPN; CDR2 reads SVGIG (reference sequence). The CDR3 DNA is TGTGCCTGGAGCGAGGGTTCCACAAATCAGCCCCAGCATTTT. Protein: CAWSEGSTNQPQHF.

This clone was counted only a few times. The chain joins TRBV6-1 to TRBJ1-4, with 8 bases fitting TRBD1. Germline V lookup: CDR1 MNHNS, CDR2 SASEGT. J gave up 6 bases and V 2 bases, and 5 bases lay outside the gene matches. This CDR3 is built from 15 residues. This CDR3 is CASSEPGRGHEKLFF. As DNA, the CDR3 is TGTGCCAGCAGTGAACCCGGCAGGGGGCATGAAAAACTGTTTTTT.

The chain carries TRBV10-3 and TRBJ2-7, with TRBD1 matching 7 bases. The V gene's germline CDR1 is ENHRY and CDR2 SYGVKD. Unmatched junction bases numbered 11, after V lost 6 bases and J lost 6 bases. This CDR3 is built from 14 residues. CDR3: CAIRTTGSVVEQYF. Written as DNA, the CDR3 is TGTGCCATCAGGACGACAGGGTCTGTGGTCGAGCAGTACTTC.

V and J are TRBV7-6 and TRBJ2-1, with 9 bases matching TRBD1. Unmatched junction bases numbered 7, after V lost 5 bases and J lost 2 bases. Germline loops: CDR1 SGHVS, CDR2 FNYEAQ. CDR3 length equals 16 residues. CDR3 loop: CASSAQGALTYNEQFF. The DNA of the CDR3 is TGTGCCAGCAGCGCACAGGGGGCGCTAACCTACAATGAGCAGTTCTTC.

This chain joins TRBV4-1 and TRBJ2-3, with 7 bases fitting TRBD2. The CDR3 is made up of 17 amino acids. Trimming at V came to 0 bases and at J to 0 bases, leaving 6 bases not matched to a gene. CDR1 is MGHRA and CDR2 is YSYEKL in the germline V gene. CDR3 in DNA: TGCGCCAGCAGCCAAGATCAAACTAGCGTAAGCACAGATACGCAGTATTTT. Protein: CASSQDQTSVSTDTQYF.

V and J are TRBV25-1 and TRBJ1-1; 11 positions agree with TRBD1. CDR3 length: 15 residues. Trimming took 6 bases from V and 4 from J; bases not matched to a gene: 7. CDR1 MGHDK and CDR2 SYGVNS come from the germline V gene. For the CDR3, the DNA is TGTGCCAGCAGAGGACAGGGGGCCTTTGGCACTGAAGCTTTCTTT. It encodes CASRGQGAFGTEAFF.

The chain is built from TRBV5-1 and TRBJ1-2; D remains ambiguous. The CDR3 is 13 residues long. V lost 0 bases and J lost 1, with 4 bases in between. The germline V gene has CDR1 SGHRS and CDR2 YFSETQ. This CDR3 reads CASSLDNNYGYTF. In nucleotides, the CDR3 is TGCGCCAGCAGCTTGGACAATAACTATGGCTACACCTTC.

A few counts support this clone. J is TRBJ1-1 and V is TRBV30; D gene uncertain. V gave up 2 bases and J gave up 7 bases, with 5 bases separating them. The CDR3 loop spans 10 amino acids. From germline, CDR1 is GTSNPN and CDR2 SVGIG (reference sequence). The CDR3: CAWSRDEAFF. The CDR3 DNA follows: TGTGCCTGGAGTCGGGATGAAGCTTTCTTT.

The rearrangement uses TRBV9 and TRBJ2-3; tentatively, D is TRBD1 (5 bases). Germline CDR1 is SGDLS and CDR2 is YYNGEE. The CDR3 totals 14 residues. The ends were cut back, 2 bases at V and 4 bases at J, with 11 bases in the middle. CDR3 nucleotides: TGTGCCAGCAGCGTCACCCCCAGGGCAGATACGCAGTATTTT. This codes for CASSVTPRADTQYF.

V and J are TRBV7-2 and TRBJ2-3; possible D gene TRBD2, 6 bases. The CDR3 loop spans 15 amino acids. V was shortened by 1 base and J by 1 base, with 9 bases between the two germline ends. Germline CDR1 is SGHTA and CDR2 is FQGNSA. This chain's CDR3 is CASSLDGGGTDTQYF. Here the CDR3 DNA reads TGTGCCAGCAGCTTAGACGGGGGAGGCACAGATACGCAGTATTTT. Full variable domain (rest looked up from reference TRBV7-2 and TRBJ2-3): GAGVSQSPSNKVTEKGKDVELRCDPISGHTALYWYRQSLGQGLEFLIYFQGNSAPDKSGLPSDRFSAERTGGSVSTLTIQRTQQEDSAVYLCASSLDGGGTDTQYFGPGTRLTVL.

J is TRBJ2-3 and V is TRBV5-4, with 15 bases aligning to TRBD2. This CDR3 has 16 residues. V lost 4 bases, J lost 8 bases, and 8 bases stayed unmatched. Germline assignment: CDR1 SGHNT and CDR2 YYREEE (reference sequence). Written as DNA, the CDR3 is TGTGCCAGCAGCATCGGACTAGCGGGGGGGCCGGCTACGCAGTATTTT. Amino acids: CASSIGLAGGPATQYF.

This chain connects TRBV19 to TRBJ2-5; D possibly corresponds to TRBD1 (6 bases). Trimming left V 8 bases short and J 4 bases short, with 11 bases between. Germline V gene sequence: CDR1 LNHDA, CDR2 SQIVND (reference sequence). The length of the CDR3 is 12 residues. The DNA for the CDR3 is TGTGCCAGTCAGGGGAGTGGAGAGACCCAGTACTTC. As protein: CASQGSGETQYF.

The V and J genes are TRBV5-6 and TRBJ2-5; TRBD1 aligns across 11 bases. The germline CDR1 and CDR2 sequences are SGHDT and YYEEEE. The CDR3 contains 18 residues. V was pared by 3 bases and J by 4 bases, with 14 bases of the junction left unmatched. This CDR3 is CASSSWTGGVDGRETQYF. CDR3 DNA: TGTGCCAGCAGCTCCTGGACAGGGGGCGTTGACGGGCGAGAGACCCAGTACTTC.